The 14 T cell receptor beta chains below come from one sample, sequenced in a study of T cell repertoires in cytomegalovirus infection. One entry per CDR3 protein, called by TCRdb with MiXCR from the reads. The data show approximately 1,000,000 distinct CDR3 sequences, less than 40% seen once. The antigens for these receptors are not known. Sequencing was performed on cultured CD8+ T cells from PBMCs, taken from culture after CMV antigen stimulation. These receptors came from a human donor in good health (CMV status not recorded). Some clones in this sample may be carry-over from other donors' samples.

The chain carries TRBV7-9 and TRBJ2-7, with TRBD1 matching 9 bases. V gave up 5 bases and J gave up 5 bases; unmatched junction bases: 4. The V gene's germline CDR1 is SEHNR and CDR2 FQNEAQ (reference sequence). The CDR3 has 13 residues. The CDR3 region is CASSATGGHEQYF. In DNA, the CDR3 is TGTGCCAGCAGCGCGACAGGGGGTCACGAGCAGTACTTC.

Only a few counts were recorded for this clonotype. V is TRBV6-4 and J is TRBJ1-5; weak D call: TRBD1 (5 bases). The germline V gene has CDR1 MRHNA and CDR2 SNTAGT. The CDR3 is 14 amino acids. V was trimmed by 5 bases and J by 7 bases, leaving 15 bases between them. CDR3 nucleotides: TGTGCCAGCAGTCCAGTAGTGGGGGACCAGCCCCAGCATTTT. It is translated as CASSPVVGDQPQHF.

This sequence joins TRBV6-2 or TRBV6-3 and TRBJ1-1; no firm D call. V lost 7 bases and J 10 bases, leaving 19 bases between the germline ends. The germline V gene encodes CDR1 MNHEY and CDR2 SVGEGT. The CDR3 contains 13 residues. The CDR3 sequence: CASIDAGIEGAFF. The CDR3 DNA is TGTGCCAGCATCGACGCCGGCATCGAAGGAGCTTTCTTT.

The chain has TRBV27 and TRBJ2-1, with TRBD2 identical over 9 bases. This CDR3 has 16 amino acids. V lost 6 bases and J lost 6; bases outside the gene matches: 12. CDR1 is MNHEY and CDR2 is SMNVEV in the germline V gene (reference sequence). This CDR3 is CASSLRAGGGLNEQFF. For the CDR3, the DNA is TGTGCCAGCAGCCTACGGGCGGGGGGGGGTCTCAATGAGCAGTTCTTC.

This clonotype came up a few times. This chain joins TRBV4-3 and TRBJ1-4, with TRBD1 matching over 7 bases. V shed 4 bases, J shed 8 bases, and the junction held 1 base outside the gene matches. The CDR3 has 12 amino acids. Germline-derived CDR1 and CDR2 are LGHNA and YSLEER. This CDR3 is CASSPDREKLFF. The CDR3 region has the DNA TGCGCCAGCAGCCCGGACAGGGAAAAACTGTTTTTT.

This clonotype was recorded a few times. CDR3 in amino acids: CASSRGVDYTF. In DNA form, the CDR3 reads TGTGCCAGCAGCAGAGGGGTGGACTACACCTTC. V gene TRBV7-9 combines with J gene TRBJ1-2, with a tentative D call TRBD1 (5 bases). The germline CDR1 and CDR2 sequences are SEHNR and FQNEAQ (reference sequence). The V and J ends lost 5 bases and 10 bases respectively, with 11 bases between them. The CDR3 totals 11 residues.

A remark on this clonotype: Given a much more abundant clone one base away, this may be a read error. The rearrangement uses TRBV7-2 and TRBJ2-5, with D perhaps TRBD2 (5 bases). The ends were cut back, 8 bases at V and 3 bases at J, with 22 bases in the middle. The CDR3 spans 16 residues. Germline-derived CDR1 and CDR2 are SGHTA and FQGNSA. CDR3 sequence: CASGLAVNHPKETQYF. The CDR3 region has the DNA TGTGCCAGCGGCCTAGCTGTTAACCATCCAAAAGAGACCCAGTACTTC. Full variable domain (rest looked up from reference TRBV7-2 and TRBJ2-5): GAGVSQSPSNKVTEKGKDVELRCDPISGHTALYWYRQSLGQGLEFLIYFQGNSAPDKSGLPSDRFSAERTGGSVSTLTIQRTQQEDSAVYLCASGLAVNHPKETQYFGPGTRLLVL.

This clonotype appeared many times. The chain carries TRBV7-8 and TRBJ2-7; D might be TRBD1 (7 bases). The CDR3 is made up of 15 amino acids. Germline loops: CDR1 SGHVS, CDR2 FQNEAQ. V dropped 4 bases and J dropped 3 bases, with 16 bases sitting between them. This CDR3 is CASSYRQGGHYEQYF. CDR3 DNA: TGTGCCAGCAGCTACCGACAGGGAGGCCACTACGAGCAGTACTTC.

The chain joins TRBV20-1 to TRBJ2-7; D possibly matches TRBD1 or TRBD2 (5 bases each). Germline V lookup: CDR1 DFQATT, CDR2 SNEGSKA (reference sequence). The V and J ends lost 1 base and 1 base respectively, with 8 bases between them. This CDR3 has 13 amino acids. The CDR3 loop reads CSARVRESYEQYF. The CDR3 region has the DNA TGCAGTGCTAGAGTCAGGGAGTCCTACGAGCAGTACTTC.

The rearrangement uses TRBV6-5 and TRBJ2-7; weak D call: TRBD1 (6 bases). V lost 10 bases to trimming and J lost 3 bases, with 22 bases between them. Germline V CDR1 and CDR2: MNHEY, SVGAGI. CDR3 length: 15 residues. The CDR3 reads CANRKLWTEDYEQYF. CDR3 DNA: TGTGCCAACAGAAAACTTTGGACAGAAGACTACGAGCAGTACTTC.

The rearrangement links TRBV4-1 to TRBJ1-3; tentatively, D is TRBD1 (5 bases). CDR3 length: 15 residues. The germline gives CDR1 MGHRA, CDR2 YSYEKL. V was clipped by 4 bases and J by 2 bases, with 12 bases between them. The CDR3 here is CASSRGGAAGNTIYF. The CDR3 DNA sequence: TGCGCCAGCAGCCGCGGCGGGGCGGCTGGAAACACCATATATTTT.

This chain joins TRBV2 and TRBJ2-1; TRBD2 matches at 12 bases. Germline trimming cut 2 bases from V and 1 base from J; bases unmatched to any gene: 9. The germline CDR1 and CDR2 sequences are SNHLY and FYNNEI. This CDR3 contains 19 residues. As DNA, the CDR3 is TGTGCCAGCAGTGAACCAACTAGCGGGGGGCCGAGGTCCTACAATGAGCAGTTCTTC. Translated, it gives CASSEPTSGGPRSYNEQFF.

This clonotype was recorded many times. The V and J genes are TRBV12-3 or TRBV12-4 and TRBJ1-6; perhaps TRBD1 as D (6 bases). The CDR3 length is 14 residues. Trimming cost V 6 bases and J 8 bases, with 14 bases left between them. CDR3 residues: CASSLDSIYSPLHF. CDR3 DNA: TGTGCCAGCAGCCTGGACAGTATCTATTCACCCCTCCACTTT.

The CDR3 bases are TGTGCCACCAGTGATAGTACTTACACTGAAGCTTTCTTT. It yields the protein CATSDSTYTEAFF. The chain couples TRBV24-1 to TRBJ1-1; no definite D call. Looked up from germline, CDR1 is KGHDR and CDR2 is SFDVKD. The CDR3 sequence is 13 residues long. V shed 3 bases and J shed 3 bases, with 7 bases lying between them.